This TCR beta chain stems from a study of T cell clonality in common variable immunodeficiency. Notes on the study in general: Fewer deletions and N-nucleotide insertions were reportedly seen in common variable immunodeficiency TCR beta sequences.

Diagnosis required reduced IgG, IgA and/or IgM with specific antibody deficiency. Of CVID subjects, some 15 were female and roughly 30 male, mean age approximately 40. Both groups were predominantly of Caucasian heritage. TCRdb keeps only in-frame clones here, not all; method: immunoSEQ multiplex PCR. The sample shows around 40,000 clones, none of them appearing just once. Worth noting for this clone: Its target is unknown.

The clonotype comes from a human donor with common variable immunodeficiency. Sequenced sample: peripheral blood mononuclear cells.

The sequenced CDR3 bases are TGTGCCAGCTCCCCGCCCGACAGGTCTCTCACAGATACG. It yields the protein CASSPPDRSLTDT. From start to end, the CDR3 is CASSPPDRSLTDTQYF. The chain uses TRBV18 and TRBJ2-3, with D perhaps matching TRBD1 (6 bases). The DNA ends 3 residues before the CDR3 does, and the rest of the CDR3 is filled in from the germline J gene. Per the germline V gene, CDR1 is KGHSH and CDR2 is LQKENI. The V gene lost 6 bases and the J gene lost 2 bases, with 18 bases spanning the gap. This CDR3 has 16 residues. Looking up the rest from reference TRBV18 and TRBJ2-3 gives the full variable domain: NAGVMQNPRHLVRRRGQEARLRCSPMKGHSHVYWYRQLPEEGLKFMVYLQKENIIDESGMPKERFSAEFPKEGPSILRIQQVVRGDSAAYFCASSPPDRSLTDTQYFGPGTRLTVL.